The sequence of this T cell receptor beta chain was determined in a study of T-cell reconstitution after alpha-beta-depleted transplantation in children. Overall study results and limits: TCRbeta diversity was high at day 60 in some patients (a result of surviving recipient T cells and thymic progenitors). T-cell counts and diversity were attributed mostly to newly produced T cells one year after transplant. About two months after transplant, alpha-beta T cells reportedly came from several hundred expanded graft clones.

Preparing the TCRbeta library involved the use of unique molecular identifiers. MiXCR, run by TCRdb on the PCR reads, gives a single entry per CDR3 protein. Counted here are 300,000 to 400,000 distinct CDR3 sequences, around 25% occurring once; the ten biggest clones make up 9.5% to 12%. This CDR3 region has 15 residues. Germline V gene sequence: CDR1 SGHRS, CDR2 YFSETQ. The ends lost 3 bases at V and 1 base at J; junction bases unmatched: 1. This clonotype was observed many times. Its specificity is not known. The receptor comes from a male patient younger than 18 who had a stem cell transplant for acute lymphoblastic leukemia, so the T cells may come from the graft donor. V gene TRBV5-1 combines with J gene TRBJ2-7; 13 bases match TRBD2. The sequences come from PBMCs, mostly from graft donor cells, collected 180 days after TCRalphabeta/CD19-depleted stem cell transplant. The CDR3 DNA reads TGCGCCAGCAGCTGGGGACTAGCGGGGTCCTACGAGCAGTACTTC. Translated, it gives CASSWGLAGSYEQYF.